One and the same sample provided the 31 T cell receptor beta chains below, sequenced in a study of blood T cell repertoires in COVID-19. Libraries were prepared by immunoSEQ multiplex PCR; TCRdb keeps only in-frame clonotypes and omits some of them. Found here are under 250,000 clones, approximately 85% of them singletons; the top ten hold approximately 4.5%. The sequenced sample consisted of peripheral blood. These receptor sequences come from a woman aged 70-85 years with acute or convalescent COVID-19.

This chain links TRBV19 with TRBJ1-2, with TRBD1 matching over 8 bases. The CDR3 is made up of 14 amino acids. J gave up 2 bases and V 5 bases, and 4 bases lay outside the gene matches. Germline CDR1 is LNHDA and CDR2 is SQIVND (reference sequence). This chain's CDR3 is CASSPGQGNYGYTF. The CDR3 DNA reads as TGTGCCAGTAGTCCCGGACAGGGAAACTATGGCTACACCTTC.

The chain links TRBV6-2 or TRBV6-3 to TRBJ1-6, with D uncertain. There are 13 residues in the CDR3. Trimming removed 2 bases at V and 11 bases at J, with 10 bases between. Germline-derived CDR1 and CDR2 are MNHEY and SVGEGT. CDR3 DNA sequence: TGTGCCAGCAGTTACATCTATAGCGCACCCCTCCACTTT. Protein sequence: CASSYIYSAPLHF.

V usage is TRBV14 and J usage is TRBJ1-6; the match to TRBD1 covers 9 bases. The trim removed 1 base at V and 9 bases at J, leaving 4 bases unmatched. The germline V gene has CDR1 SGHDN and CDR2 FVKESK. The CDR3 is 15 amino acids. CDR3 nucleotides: TGTGCCAGCAGCCAAGGGGGACAGGGAGGTTCACCCCTCCACTTT. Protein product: CASSQGGQGGSPLHF. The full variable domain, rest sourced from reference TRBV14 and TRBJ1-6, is EAGVTQFPSHSVIEKGQTVTLRCDPISGHDNLYWYRRVMGKEIKFLLHFVKESKQDESGMPNNRFLAERTGGTYSTLKVQPAELEDSGVYFCASSQGGQGGSPLHFGNGTRLTVT.

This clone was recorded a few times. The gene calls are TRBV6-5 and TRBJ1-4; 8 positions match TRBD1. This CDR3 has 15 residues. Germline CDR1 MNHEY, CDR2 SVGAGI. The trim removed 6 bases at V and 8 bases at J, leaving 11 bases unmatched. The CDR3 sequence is CASSRYRGRGEKLFF. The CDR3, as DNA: TGTGCCAGCAGCCGCTACAGGGGGAGGGGAGAAAAACTGTTTTTT.

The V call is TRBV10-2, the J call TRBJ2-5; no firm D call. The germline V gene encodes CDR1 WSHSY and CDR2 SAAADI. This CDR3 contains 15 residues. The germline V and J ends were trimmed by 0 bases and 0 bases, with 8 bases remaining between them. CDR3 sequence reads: CASSESYSNQETQYF. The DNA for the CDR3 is TGCGCCAGCAGTGAGTCCTACAGCAACCAAGAGACCCAGTACTTC.

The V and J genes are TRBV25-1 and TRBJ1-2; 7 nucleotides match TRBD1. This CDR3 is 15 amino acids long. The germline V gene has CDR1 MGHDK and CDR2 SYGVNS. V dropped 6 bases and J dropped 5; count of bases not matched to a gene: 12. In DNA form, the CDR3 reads TGTGCCAGCAGCCAAACAGGGGACGTAGAATATGGCTACACCTTC. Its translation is CASSQTGDVEYGYTF.

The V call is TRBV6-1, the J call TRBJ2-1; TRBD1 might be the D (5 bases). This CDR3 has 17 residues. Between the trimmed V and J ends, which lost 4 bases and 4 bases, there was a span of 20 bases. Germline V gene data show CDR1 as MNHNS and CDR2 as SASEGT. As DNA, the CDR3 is TGTGCCAGCAGTGGCTTTTTGGGTTGGGGCCCATACAATGAGCAGTTCTTC. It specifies CASSGFLGWGPYNEQFF.

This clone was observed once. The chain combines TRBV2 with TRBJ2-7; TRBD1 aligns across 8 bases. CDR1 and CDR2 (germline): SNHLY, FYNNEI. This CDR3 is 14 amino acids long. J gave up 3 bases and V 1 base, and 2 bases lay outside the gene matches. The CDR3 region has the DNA TGTGCCAGCAGTGAAGTACAGGGGGACTACGAGCAGTACTTC. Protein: CASSEVQGDYEQYF.

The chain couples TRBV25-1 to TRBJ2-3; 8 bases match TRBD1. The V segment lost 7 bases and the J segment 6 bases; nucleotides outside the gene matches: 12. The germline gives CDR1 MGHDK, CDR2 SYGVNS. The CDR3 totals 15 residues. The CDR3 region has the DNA TGTGCCAGCATCGTGGACAGGGACCTCTGGGATACGCAGTATTTT. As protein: CASIVDRDLWDTQYF.

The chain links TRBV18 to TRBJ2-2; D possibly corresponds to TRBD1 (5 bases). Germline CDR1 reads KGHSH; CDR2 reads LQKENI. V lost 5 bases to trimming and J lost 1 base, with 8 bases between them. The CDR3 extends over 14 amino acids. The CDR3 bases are TGTGCCAGCTCATTTGACAGGAACACCGGGGAGCTGTTTTTT. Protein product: CASSFDRNTGELFF. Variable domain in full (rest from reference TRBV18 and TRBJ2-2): NAGVMQNPRHLVRRRGQEARLRCSPMKGHSHVYWYRQLPEEGLKFMVYLQKENIIDESGMPKERFSAEFPKEGPSILRIQQVVRGDSAAYFCASSFDRNTGELFFGEGSRLTVL.

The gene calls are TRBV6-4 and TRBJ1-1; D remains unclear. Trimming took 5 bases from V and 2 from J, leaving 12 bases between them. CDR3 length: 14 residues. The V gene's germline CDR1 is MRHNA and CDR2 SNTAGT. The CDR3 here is CASSSGVPNTEAFF. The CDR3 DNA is TGTGCCAGCAGTTCGGGAGTCCCTAACACTGAAGCTTTCTTT.

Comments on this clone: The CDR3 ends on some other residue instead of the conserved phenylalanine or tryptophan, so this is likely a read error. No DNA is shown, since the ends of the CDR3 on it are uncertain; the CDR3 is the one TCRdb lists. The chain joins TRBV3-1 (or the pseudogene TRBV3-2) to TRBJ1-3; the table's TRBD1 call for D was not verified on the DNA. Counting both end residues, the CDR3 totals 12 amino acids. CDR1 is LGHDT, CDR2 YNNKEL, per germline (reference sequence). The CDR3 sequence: CASSLRQGRFVP.

This CDR3 reads CASSAVTGNMNTEAFF. DNA of the CDR3: TGTGCCAGCAGCGCCGTTACAGGAAACATGAACACTGAAGCTTTCTTT. The chain is built from TRBV9 and TRBJ1-1; D possibly corresponds to TRBD1 (5 bases). The V end lost 3 bases, the J end lost 0 bases, and 15 bases lay between the germline ends. The V gene's germline CDR1 is SGDLS and CDR2 YYNGEE. CDR3 length equals 16 residues.

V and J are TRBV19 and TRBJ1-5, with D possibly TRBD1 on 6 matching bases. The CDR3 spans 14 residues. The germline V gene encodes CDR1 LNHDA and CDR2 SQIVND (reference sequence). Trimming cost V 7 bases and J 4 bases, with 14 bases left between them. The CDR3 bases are TGTGCCAGTAAGCCTCGACAGGCGAATCAGCCCCAGCATTTT. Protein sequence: CASKPRQANQPQHF.

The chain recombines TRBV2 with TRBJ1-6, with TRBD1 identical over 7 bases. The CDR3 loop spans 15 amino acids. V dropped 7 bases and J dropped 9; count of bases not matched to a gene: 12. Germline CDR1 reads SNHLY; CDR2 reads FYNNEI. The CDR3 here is CASTRDRLTPSPLHF. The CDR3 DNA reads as TGTGCCAGCACGCGGGACAGACTTACTCCTTCACCCCTCCACTTT.

This chain's CDR3 is CASRRGGNYGYTF. CDR3 DNA sequence: TGTGCCAGCAGGAGAGGGGGTAACTATGGCTACACCTTC. This chain links TRBV6-5 with TRBJ1-2; D perhaps matches TRBD1 (6 bases). The CDR3 has 13 amino acids. Trimming took 6 bases from V and 1 from J, leaving 9 bases between them. The germline V gene has CDR1 MNHEY and CDR2 SVGAGI.

The CDR3 reads CASSLSAAIEAFF. In DNA, the CDR3 is TGTGCCAGCAGTTTATCAGCAGCGATTGAAGCTTTCTTT. The V gene is TRBV28, the J gene TRBJ1-1; D gene ambiguous. V gave up 1 base and J gave up 7 bases, with 10 bases separating them. This CDR3 comprises 13 residues. Germline values: CDR1 MDHEN, CDR2 SYDVKM.

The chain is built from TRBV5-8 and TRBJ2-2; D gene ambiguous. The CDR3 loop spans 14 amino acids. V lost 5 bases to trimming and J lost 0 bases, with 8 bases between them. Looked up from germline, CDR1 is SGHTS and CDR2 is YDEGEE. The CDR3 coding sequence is TGTGCCAGCAGGGATGACACGAACACCGGGGAGCTGTTTTTT. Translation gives CASRDDTNTGELFF.

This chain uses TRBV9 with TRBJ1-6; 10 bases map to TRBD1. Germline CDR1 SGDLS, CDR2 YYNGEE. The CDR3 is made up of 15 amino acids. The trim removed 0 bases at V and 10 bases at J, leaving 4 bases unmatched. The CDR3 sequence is CASSVAGDRGSPLHF. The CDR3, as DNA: TGTGCCAGCAGCGTAGCCGGGGACAGGGGATCACCCCTCCACTTT.

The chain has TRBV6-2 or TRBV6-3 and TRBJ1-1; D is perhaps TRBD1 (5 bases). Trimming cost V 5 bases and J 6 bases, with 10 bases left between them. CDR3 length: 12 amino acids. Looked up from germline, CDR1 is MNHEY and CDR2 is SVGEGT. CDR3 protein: CASSKPGSEAFF. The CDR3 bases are TGTGCCAGCAGTAAACCAGGGTCTGAAGCTTTCTTT.

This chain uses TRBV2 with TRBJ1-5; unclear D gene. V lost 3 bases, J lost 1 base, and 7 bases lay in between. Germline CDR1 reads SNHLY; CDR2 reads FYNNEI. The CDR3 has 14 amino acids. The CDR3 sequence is CASSESFSNQPQHF. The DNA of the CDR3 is TGTGCCAGCAGTGAGAGTTTCAGCAATCAGCCCCAGCATTTT.

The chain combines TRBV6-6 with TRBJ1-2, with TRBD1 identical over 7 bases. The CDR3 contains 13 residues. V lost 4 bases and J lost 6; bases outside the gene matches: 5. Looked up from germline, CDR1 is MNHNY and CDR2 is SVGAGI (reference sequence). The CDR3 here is CASSSWTGDGYTF. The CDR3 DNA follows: TGTGCCAGCAGTTCGTGGACAGGAGATGGCTACACCTTC.

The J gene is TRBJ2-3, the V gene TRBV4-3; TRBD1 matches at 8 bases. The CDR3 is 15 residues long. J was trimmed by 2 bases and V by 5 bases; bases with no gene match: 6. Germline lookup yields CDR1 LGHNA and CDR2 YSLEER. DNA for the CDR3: TGCGCCAGCAGCTCGCCGGACAGGGACACAGATACGCAGTATTTT. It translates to CASSSPDRDTDTQYF.

For the CDR3, the DNA is TGTGCCAGCAGCTTGGCGGCAGGGCGGGGGAACTATGGCTACACCTTC. It translates to CASSLAAGRGNYGYTF. This chain links TRBV5-4 with TRBJ1-2, with D perhaps TRBD1 (5 bases). Trimming stripped 0 bases from V and 2 bases from J, with 14 bases between. Germline CDR1 is SGHNT and CDR2 is YYREEE (reference sequence). The CDR3 length is 16 residues.

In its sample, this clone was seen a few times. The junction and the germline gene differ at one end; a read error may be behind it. CDR3 loop: CASSPDRRVPHF. CDR3 DNA: TGTGCCAGCAGCCCGGACAGGAGAGTCCCTCACTTC. This chain connects TRBV6-2 or TRBV6-3 to TRBJ2-7; 7 bases are shared with TRBD1. CDR3 size: 12 residues. CDR1 is MNHEY, CDR2 SVGEGT, per germline.

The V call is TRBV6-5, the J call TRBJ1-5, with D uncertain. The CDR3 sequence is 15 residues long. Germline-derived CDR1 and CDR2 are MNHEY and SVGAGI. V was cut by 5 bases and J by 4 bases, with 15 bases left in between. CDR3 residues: CASSSSGNGNQPQHF. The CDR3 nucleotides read TGTGCCAGCAGTAGTTCGGGGAATGGAAATCAGCCCCAGCATTTT.

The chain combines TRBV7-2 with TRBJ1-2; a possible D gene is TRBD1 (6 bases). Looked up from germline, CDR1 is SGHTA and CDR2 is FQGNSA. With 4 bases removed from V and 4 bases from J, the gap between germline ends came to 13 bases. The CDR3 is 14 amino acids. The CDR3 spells CASSSQGGFYGYTF. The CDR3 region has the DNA TGTGCCAGCAGCTCCCAAGGGGGATTCTATGGCTACACCTTC.

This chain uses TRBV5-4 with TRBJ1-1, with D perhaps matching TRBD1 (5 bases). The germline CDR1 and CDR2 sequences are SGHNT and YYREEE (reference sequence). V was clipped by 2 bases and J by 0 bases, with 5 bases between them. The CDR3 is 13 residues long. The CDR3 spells CASSLGVNTEAFF. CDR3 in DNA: TGTGCCAGCAGCTTAGGGGTGAACACTGAAGCTTTCTTT.

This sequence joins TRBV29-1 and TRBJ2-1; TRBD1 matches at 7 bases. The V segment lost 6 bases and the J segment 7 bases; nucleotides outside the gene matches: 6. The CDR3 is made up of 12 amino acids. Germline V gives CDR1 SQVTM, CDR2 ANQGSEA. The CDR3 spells CSVRQGRNEQFF. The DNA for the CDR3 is TGCAGCGTACGACAGGGACGGAATGAGCAGTTCTTC.

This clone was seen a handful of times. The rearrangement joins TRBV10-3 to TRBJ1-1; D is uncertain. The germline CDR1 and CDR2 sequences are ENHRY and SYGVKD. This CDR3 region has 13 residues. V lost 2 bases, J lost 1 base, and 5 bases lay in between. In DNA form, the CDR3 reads TGTGCCATCAGTGAGGGGCGGAACACTGAAGCTTTCTTT. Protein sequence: CAISEGRNTEAFF.

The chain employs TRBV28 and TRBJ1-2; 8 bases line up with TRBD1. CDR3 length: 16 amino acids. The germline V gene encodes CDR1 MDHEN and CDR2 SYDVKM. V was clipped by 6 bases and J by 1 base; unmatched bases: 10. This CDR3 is CASSTPGQEYNYGYTF. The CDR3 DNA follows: TGTGCCAGCAGCACGCCGGGACAGGAGTATAACTATGGCTACACCTTC.